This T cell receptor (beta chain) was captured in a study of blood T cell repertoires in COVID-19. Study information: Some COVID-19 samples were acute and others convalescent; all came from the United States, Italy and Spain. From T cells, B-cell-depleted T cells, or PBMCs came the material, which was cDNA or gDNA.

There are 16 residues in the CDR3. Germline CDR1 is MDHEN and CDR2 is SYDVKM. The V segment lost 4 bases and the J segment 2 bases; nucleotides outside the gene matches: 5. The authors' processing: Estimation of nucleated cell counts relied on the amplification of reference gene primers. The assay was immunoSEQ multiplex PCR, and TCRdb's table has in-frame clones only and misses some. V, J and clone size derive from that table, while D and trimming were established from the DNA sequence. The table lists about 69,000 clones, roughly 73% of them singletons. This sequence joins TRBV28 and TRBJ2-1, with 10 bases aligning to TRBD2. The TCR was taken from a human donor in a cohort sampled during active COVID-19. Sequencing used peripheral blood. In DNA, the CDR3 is TGTGCCAGCAGTTCCTCTAGCGGGGGAGCCTACAATGAGCAGTTCTTC. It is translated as CASSSSSGGAYNEQFF.